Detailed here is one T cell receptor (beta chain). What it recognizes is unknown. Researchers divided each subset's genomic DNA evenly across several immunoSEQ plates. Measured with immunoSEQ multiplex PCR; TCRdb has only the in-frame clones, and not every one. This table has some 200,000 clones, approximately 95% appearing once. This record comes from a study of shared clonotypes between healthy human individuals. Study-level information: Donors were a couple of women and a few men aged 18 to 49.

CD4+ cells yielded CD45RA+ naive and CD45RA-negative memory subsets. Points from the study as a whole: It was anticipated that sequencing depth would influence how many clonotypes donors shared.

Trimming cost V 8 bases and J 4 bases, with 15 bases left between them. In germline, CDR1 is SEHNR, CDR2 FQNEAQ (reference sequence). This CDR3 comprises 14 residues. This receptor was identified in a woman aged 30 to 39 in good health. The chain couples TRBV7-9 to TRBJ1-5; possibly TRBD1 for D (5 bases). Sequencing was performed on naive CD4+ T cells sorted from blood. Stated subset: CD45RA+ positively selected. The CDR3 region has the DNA TGTGCCAGCTGCCCCCAGGGTAGTAATCAGCCCCAGCATTTT. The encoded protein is CASCPQGSNQPQHF.